These 32 T cell receptor beta chains were sequenced from one sample in a study of T cell responses to AZD1222 COVID-19 vaccine. Measured with immunoSEQ multiplex PCR; TCRdb has only the in-frame clones, and not every one. In the table there are 150,000 to 200,000 clones, around 93% of which are singletons. The material sequenced was peripheral blood, taken on day 0 of AZD1222 vaccination. All receptors derive from an adult in good health.

The chain uses TRBV11-1 and TRBJ1-1; 7 positions match TRBD1. J was trimmed by 0 bases and V by 5 bases; bases with no gene match: 9. The V gene's germline CDR1 is SGHAT and CDR2 FQDESV (reference sequence). The CDR3 is 16 residues long. CDR3 region: CASSPGGGGLNTEAFF. The CDR3 DNA is TGTGCCAGCAGCCCAGGGGGTGGGGGATTGAACACTGAAGCTTTCTTT.

V is TRBV6-5 and J is TRBJ1-4, with D possibly matching TRBD1 (5 bases). Trimming removed 7 bases at V and 4 bases at J, with 13 bases between. This CDR3 region has 14 residues. Germline V CDR1 and CDR2: MNHEY, SVGAGI. The CDR3 DNA sequence: TGTGCCAGCAACTCTGGGGGTAATAATGAAAAACTGTTTTTT. Its protein is CASNSGGNNEKLFF.

This CDR3 reads CASSFRGFEAFF. The CDR3 DNA follows: TGTGCCAGCAGCTTTAGGGGCTTTGAAGCTTTCTTT. This rearrangement joins TRBV11-3 to TRBJ1-1; D might be TRBD1 (5 bases). This CDR3 is built from 12 residues. V gave up 3 bases and J gave up 7 bases, with 9 bases separating them. CDR1 and CDR2 from the germline V gene are SGHNT and YENEEA.

The chain has TRBV9 and TRBJ1-6; no clear D. CDR1 is SGDLS, CDR2 YYNGEE, per germline. Trimming removed 2 bases from V and 9 bases from J, with 12 bases in between. The CDR3 is 14 residues long. DNA for the CDR3: TGTGCCAGCAGCGTCCTACAGACAAGTTCACCCCTCCACTTT. Amino acid sequence: CASSVLQTSSPLHF.

J is TRBJ2-7 and V is TRBV9; TRBD2 aligns across 11 bases. The CDR3 consists of 14 residues. V was clipped by 4 bases and J by 3 bases; unmatched bases: 3. Per germline, CDR1 SGDLS and CDR2 YYNGEE. In DNA form, the CDR3 reads TGTGCCAGCAGCCCCGGGACTAGCGGCTACGAGCAGTACTTC. It is translated as CASSPGTSGYEQYF.

The rearrangement links TRBV9 to TRBJ2-5; D not certain. Germline V gene lookup returns CDR1 SGDLS and CDR2 YYNGEE. This CDR3 spans 13 amino acids. Trimming removed 4 bases from V and 5 bases from J, with 12 bases in between. For the CDR3, the DNA is TGTGCCAGCAGCCCCCGTGAATGGGAGACCCAGTACTTC. As protein: CASSPREWETQYF.

V usage is TRBV6-5 and J usage is TRBJ1-2; a weak D match, TRBD1 (5 bases). Germline CDR1 MNHEY, CDR2 SVGAGI. The CDR3 runs to 14 residues. The V end lost 2 bases, the J end lost 4 bases, and 11 bases lay between the germline ends. CDR3 bases: TGTGCCAGCAGTTACAAGGGGTTGGGCTATGGCTACACCTTC. As protein: CASSYKGLGYGYTF.

Comments on this clone: At the DNA level, this CDR3 is encoded by other sequences in the same sample as well. The chain carries TRBV7-9 and TRBJ2-7; TRBD1 matches 7 bases. Germline CDR1 and CDR2: SEHNR and FQNEAQ (reference sequence). The junction had 2 bases not matched to a gene; V was cut back by 5 bases and J by 1 base. The CDR3 sequence is 13 residues long. This CDR3 reads CASSRTGSYEQYF. As DNA, the CDR3 is TGTGCCAGCAGCAGGACAGGTTCCTACGAGCAGTACTTC.

This chain uses TRBV2 with TRBJ2-2; no clear D. This CDR3 is 13 amino acids long. Trimming removed 5 bases at V and 4 bases at J, with 8 bases between. The V gene's germline CDR1 is SNHLY and CDR2 FYNNEI. The CDR3 protein is CASSSAPTGELFF. CDR3 nucleotide sequence: TGTGCCAGCAGTAGCGCACCCACCGGGGAGCTGTTTTTT.

This clone occurred a few times. The chain employs TRBV3-1 (or the pseudogene TRBV3-2) and TRBJ1-2, with TRBD1 matching over 7 bases. The CDR3 covers 16 residues. Germline CDR1 and CDR2: LGHDT and YNNKEL (reference sequence). J lost 4 bases, V lost 3 bases, and 11 bases had no gene match. CDR3 amino acids: CASSHLRTGGSYGYTF. The CDR3 DNA reads as TGTGCCAGCAGCCATCTACGGACAGGCGGGAGCTATGGCTACACCTTC.

J is TRBJ1-6 and V is TRBV6-5, with D possibly matching TRBD1 (5 bases). With 4 bases removed from V and 4 bases from J, the gap between germline ends came to 11 bases. The CDR3 totals 15 residues. The germline gives CDR1 MNHEY, CDR2 SVGAGI. The chain's CDR3 is CASSFPGRYNSPLHF. CDR3 DNA sequence: TGTGCCAGCAGTTTTCCGGGACGGTATAATTCACCCCTCCACTTT.

This clone was seen only once. The chain recombines TRBV29-1 with TRBJ2-1, with D possibly matching TRBD2 (5 bases). Trimming cost V 4 bases and J 2 bases, with 15 bases left between them. The germline CDR1 and CDR2 sequences are SQVTM and ANQGSEA. The CDR3 loop spans 15 amino acids. In DNA form, the CDR3 reads TGCAGCGTTGGGCGAGCGGAGACAACCTACAATGAGCAGTTCTTC. This gives the protein CSVGRAETTYNEQFF.

This clone was seen a single time. V usage is TRBV30 and J usage is TRBJ2-7, with a weak D call TRBD2 (6 bases). The CDR3 loop spans 13 amino acids. Trimming took 8 bases from V and 6 from J, leaving 20 bases between them. Germline assignment: CDR1 GTSNPN and CDR2 SVGIG (reference sequence). In DNA, the CDR3 is TGTGCCGGAGGGGATAGCGCCGGATCCGAGCAGTACTTC. This codes for CAGGDSAGSEQYF.

In nucleotides, the CDR3 is TGTGCCATCACTCCTAATTGGGAGAACACTGAAGCTTTCTTT. Protein product: CAITPNWENTEAFF. The chain uses TRBV10-3 and TRBJ1-1; no firm D call. Per the germline V gene, CDR1 is ENHRY and CDR2 is SYGVKD. The CDR3 is 14 amino acids. V shed 7 bases and J shed 1 base, with 13 bases lying between them.

The chain couples TRBV7-3 to TRBJ2-1; 13 bases fit TRBD2. The V segment lost 5 bases and the J segment 7 bases; nucleotides outside the gene matches: 5. CDR3 size: 15 residues. CDR1 is SGHTA, CDR2 FQGTGA, per germline. The CDR3 loop is CASSKGTSGANEQFF. CDR3 DNA: TGTGCCAGCAGCAAAGGGACTAGCGGGGCTAATGAGCAGTTCTTC.

J is TRBJ1-4 and V is TRBV6-5; D remains unclear. This CDR3 has 14 amino acids. The germline V gene has CDR1 MNHEY and CDR2 SVGAGI. V was trimmed by 4 bases and J by 7 bases, leaving 13 bases between them. The CDR3: CASSSGKTGEKLFF. CDR3 DNA sequence: TGTGCCAGCAGTTCCGGTAAGACGGGTGAAAAACTGTTTTTT.

This chain links TRBV2 with TRBJ2-7; the D gene is possibly TRBD2 (5 bases). Trimming left V 6 bases short and J 2 bases short, with 8 bases between. Germline values: CDR1 SNHLY, CDR2 FYNNEI. The CDR3 has 12 residues. CDR3 nucleotide sequence: TGTGCCAGCAGCCGGGGTCCCTACGAGCAGTACTTC. Amino acid sequence: CASSRGPYEQYF.

V and J are TRBV24-1 and TRBJ2-1; 10 bases align to TRBD2. The CDR3 sequence is 17 residues long. Per germline, CDR1 KGHDR and CDR2 SFDVKD. The trim removed 4 bases at V and 8 bases at J, leaving 13 bases unmatched. The CDR3 region has the DNA TGTGCCACCAGTGACCAACACCCCGGGACTAGCGTCTATGAGCAGTTCTTC. Translation gives CATSDQHPGTSVYEQFF.

J is TRBJ1-2 and V is TRBV20-1; possible D gene TRBD1, 6 bases. V was clipped by 4 bases and J by 4 bases, with 10 bases between them. In germline, CDR1 is DFQATT, CDR2 SNEGSKA (reference sequence). The CDR3 has 12 residues. CDR3 region: CSATEGGYGYTF. CDR3 bases: TGCAGTGCTACTGAGGGGGGCTATGGCTACACCTTC.

V gene TRBV9 combines with J gene TRBJ1-1; D gene ambiguous. V lost 0 bases and J lost 4, with 7 bases in between. The CDR3 is 13 amino acids. Per germline, CDR1 SGDLS and CDR2 YYNGEE. DNA of the CDR3: TGTGCCAGCAGCGTAGGTCGAGGCACTGAAGCTTTCTTT. It encodes CASSVGRGTEAFF.

The V and J genes are TRBV5-4 and TRBJ1-2; 8 nucleotides line up with TRBD1. Looked up from germline, CDR1 is SGHNT and CDR2 is YYREEE (reference sequence). With 4 bases clipped from V and 3 bases from J, the junction kept 5 bases outside the gene matches. The CDR3 has 14 residues. The CDR3 sequence: CASSPQGADYGYTF. The CDR3 DNA reads as TGTGCCAGCAGCCCGCAGGGGGCCGACTATGGCTACACCTTC.

The J gene is TRBJ2-2, the V gene TRBV9; 10 bases are a match to TRBD2. The CDR3 sequence is 15 residues long. V dropped 2 bases and J dropped 4; count of bases not matched to a gene: 2. Germline-derived CDR1 and CDR2 are SGDLS and YYNGEE. CDR3 region: CASSVASGSTGELFF. For the CDR3, the DNA is TGTGCCAGCAGCGTGGCTAGCGGGAGCACCGGGGAGCTGTTTTTT.

This chain joins TRBV28 and TRBJ2-4, with D perhaps TRBD1 (5 bases). The CDR3 has 11 residues. V was pared by 5 bases and J by 9 bases, with 8 bases between. Germline V gene data show CDR1 as MDHEN and CDR2 as SYDVKM. CDR3 amino acids: CASSTDSIQYF. As DNA, the CDR3 is TGTGCCAGCAGTACCGACAGCATTCAGTACTTC.

The chain employs TRBV5-6 and TRBJ2-7; 8 bases are shared with TRBD2. This CDR3 is 15 amino acids long. The germline V gene has CDR1 SGHDT and CDR2 YYEEEE. The ends lost 3 bases at V and 5 bases at J; junction bases unmatched: 10. The CDR3 here is CASSSPGTRSNEQYF. CDR3 nucleotide sequence: TGTGCCAGCAGCTCCCCCGGGACTAGGTCTAACGAGCAGTACTTC.

V usage is TRBV6-5 and J usage is TRBJ1-2; weak D call: TRBD1 (6 bases). Germline CDR1 and CDR2: MNHEY and SVGAGI. The CDR3 loop spans 12 amino acids. V was pared by 10 bases and J by 5 bases, with 14 bases between. CDR3 DNA: TGTGCCACCGGGGGGCAGCTGTATGGCTACACCTTC. Its translation is CATGGQLYGYTF.

This chain connects TRBV19 to TRBJ1-3; D remains unclear. The length of the CDR3 is 14 residues. Germline V CDR1 and CDR2: LNHDA, SQIVND (reference sequence). Trimming took off 6 bases at V and 0 bases at J, with 9 bases between the two ends. The CDR3 loop is CASRPPVSGNTIYF. CDR3 nucleotide sequence: TGTGCCAGTAGACCCCCGGTCTCTGGAAACACCATATATTTT.

This rearrangement joins TRBV7-9 to TRBJ1-4; no clear D gene. Germline loops: CDR1 SEHNR, CDR2 FQNEAQ (reference sequence). Trimming took off 1 base at V and 0 bases at J, with 6 bases between the two ends. The CDR3 length is 15 residues. CDR3 sequence reads: CASSLGLATNEKLFF. CDR3 coding DNA: TGTGCCAGCAGCTTAGGATTAGCAACTAATGAAAAACTGTTTTTT.

The chain employs TRBV5-1 and TRBJ2-3; 7 nucleotides match TRBD1. Germline CDR1 and CDR2: SGHRS and YFSETQ. The length of the CDR3 is 14 residues. J lost 3 bases, V lost 6 bases, and 7 bases had no gene match. CDR3 residues: CASNTQGSTDTQYF. The CDR3 DNA follows: TGCGCCAGCAACACACAGGGGTCGACAGATACGCAGTATTTT.

The chain uses TRBV24-1 and TRBJ1-5; TRBD1 matches 9 bases. With 3 bases clipped from V and 2 bases from J, the junction kept 13 bases outside the gene matches. The CDR3 runs to 19 residues. Germline V gene data show CDR1 as KGHDR and CDR2 as SFDVKD. The CDR3 DNA reads as TGTGCCACCAGTGATCGGCTGTGGGACAGGGTAAGTGGCAATCAGCCCCAGCATTTT. Translation gives CATSDRLWDRVSGNQPQHF.

V usage is TRBV5-1 and J usage is TRBJ1-2; 10 nucleotides line up with TRBD1. The germline V gene encodes CDR1 SGHRS and CDR2 YFSETQ. Germline trimming cut 5 bases from V and 3 bases from J; bases unmatched to any gene: 13. This CDR3 spans 17 amino acids. The CDR3 region has the DNA TGCGCCAGCAGGTCCGGGACAGGGGTTAAGTTTGACTATGGCTACACCTTC. It yields the protein CASRSGTGVKFDYGYTF.

The chain employs TRBV4-1 and TRBJ1-1; 8 bases fit TRBD1. V lost 1 base to trimming and J lost 3 bases; unmatched junction nucleotides: 4. Germline V gives CDR1 MGHRA, CDR2 YSYEKL. CDR3 length: 15 amino acids. In nucleotides, the CDR3 is TGCGCCAGCAGCCAAGGGGAACAGGGGGACACTGAAGCTTTCTTT. Its translation is CASSQGEQGDTEAFF.

The CDR3 sequence is CASSTGAVGYTF. The CDR3 nucleotides are TGCGCCAGCAGTACAGGGGCCGTTGGCTACACCTTC. The chain links TRBV10-2 to TRBJ1-2, with 7 positions matching TRBD1. The CDR3 spans 12 residues. Germline CDR1 WSHSY, CDR2 SAAADI. V shed 5 bases and J 7 bases; nucleotides not matched to a gene: 4.